The 14 T cell receptor beta chains listed next were all sequenced from one sample in a study of shared clonotypes between healthy human individuals. Generated by immunoSEQ multiplex PCR, the TCRdb table keeps only in-frame clones and is missing some. The table includes 750,000 to 1,000,000 clones, 92% detected once. The naive CD8 fraction comprised CD45RO-negative cells positively selected for CCR7 and excluded terminally differentiated effector memory CD45RA+ cells. The sample comprised naive CD8+ T cells sorted from blood. These receptors all come from a man aged 25 to 40 in good health.

J is TRBJ2-3 and V is TRBV19, with 9 bases that match TRBD2. The CDR3 totals 15 residues. Per germline, CDR1 LNHDA and CDR2 SQIVND (reference sequence). The J segment lost 0 bases and the V segment lost 6 bases, leaving 4 bases of the junction unmatched. The CDR3 DNA reads TGTGCCAGTAGCTTAGCGGGAGTGAGCACAGATACGCAGTATTTT. This encodes CASSLAGVSTDTQYF.

As to this clone: One junction end disagrees with the germline gene, perhaps due to a read error. The J gene is TRBJ2-5, the V gene TRBV7-7, with 13 bases lining up with TRBD2. Germline lookup yields CDR1 SSHAT and CDR2 FNYEAQ (reference sequence). The CDR3 runs to 17 residues. The CDR3 bases are TGTGCTAGCAGCTTAGTCACTAGCGGGAGGGCCGTGGAGACCCAGTACTTC. Protein sequence: CASSLVTSGRAVETQYF.

About this clone itself: Other DNA sequences in this sample translate to the same CDR3. This chain uses TRBV6-5 with TRBJ2-1; D call uncertain. CDR1 and CDR2 (germline): MNHEY, SVGAGI. The CDR3 is made up of 15 amino acids. With 3 bases removed from V and 2 bases from J, the gap between germline ends came to 11 bases. The CDR3: CASSYSGSAYNEQFF. CDR3 nucleotides: TGTGCCAGCAGTTATTCCGGGTCAGCCTACAATGAGCAGTTCTTC.

The chain couples TRBV7-9 to TRBJ2-7, with TRBD1 matching over 9 bases. The V gene end was trimmed by 3 bases and the J gene end by 7 bases; junction bases not matched to a gene: 10. Germline-derived CDR1 and CDR2 are SEHNR and FQNEAQ (reference sequence). The length of the CDR3 is 15 residues. The CDR3 DNA follows: TGTGCCAGCAGCTTGGGACAGGGCAAATGGCGGGAGCAGTACTTC. Translating gives CASSLGQGKWREQYF.

The V and J genes are TRBV6-6 and TRBJ2-7; D is uncertain. Between the trimmed V and J ends, which lost 7 bases and 5 bases, there was a span of 15 bases. The germline V gene encodes CDR1 MNHNY and CDR2 SVGAGI (reference sequence). The CDR3 contains 13 residues. CDR3 residues: CASNVDGSDEQYF. CDR3 nucleotides: TGTGCCAGCAACGTGGACGGGTCAGACGAGCAGTACTTC.

This chain uses TRBV5-4 with TRBJ2-2, with a tentative D call TRBD2 (7 bases). The CDR3 loop spans 14 amino acids. CDR1 SGHNT and CDR2 YYREEE come from the germline V gene (reference sequence). V dropped 1 base and J dropped 6 bases, with 10 bases sitting between them. The CDR3 region has the DNA TGTGCCAGCAGCTTGAGGGGGGGCTCCGGGGAGCTGTTTTTT. Its translation is CASSLRGGSGELFF. Using reference TRBV5-4 and TRBJ2-2 for the parts outside the CDR3, the full variable domain is ETGVTQSPTHLIKTRGQQVTLRCSSQSGHNTVSWYQQALGQGPQFIFQYYREEENGRGNFPPRFSGLQFPNYSSELNVNALELDDSALYLCASSLRGGSGELFFGEGSRLTVL.

This clone turned up a few times. For the CDR3, the DNA is TGCAGCGTCCTTGTGCGGGAGCAGTACTTC. This translates into CSVLVREQYF. The gene calls are TRBV29-1 and TRBJ2-7; D remains unclear. Germline V gene data show CDR1 as SQVTM and CDR2 as ANQGSEA. V was clipped by 6 bases and J by 7 bases, with 10 bases between them. The CDR3 length is 10 residues.

This chain joins TRBV19 and TRBJ2-1; 7 nucleotides agree with TRBD2. The V gene's germline CDR1 is LNHDA and CDR2 SQIVND (reference sequence). Trimming cost V 5 bases and J 4 bases; bases outside gene matches: 5. The CDR3 extends over 14 amino acids. In DNA, the CDR3 is TGTGCCAGTAGTCGCGGGAGCGGGTACAATGAGCAGTTCTTC. Translating it yields CASSRGSGYNEQFF.

This rearrangement joins TRBV5-8 to TRBJ2-7, with D uncertain. CDR3 length equals 14 residues. Trimming removed 6 bases at V and 2 bases at J, with 15 bases between. Germline CDR1 and CDR2: SGHTS and YDEGEE. CDR3 bases: TGTGCCAGCAACCCCTGGACGGAGACCTACGAGCAGTACTTC. Its protein is CASNPWTETYEQYF. The whole variable domain, remainder taken from reference TRBV5-8 and TRBJ2-7, is EAGVTQSPTHLIKTRGQQATLRCSPISGHTSVYWYQQALGLGLQFLLWYDEGEERNRGNFPPRFSGRQFPNYSSELNVNALELEDSALYLCASNPWTETYEQYFGPGTRLTVT.

The chain combines TRBV27 with TRBJ1-2; no clear D. The V gene lost 6 bases and the J gene lost 5 bases, with 16 bases spanning the gap. The CDR3 totals 14 residues. CDR1 is MNHEY, CDR2 SMNVEV, per germline (reference sequence). CDR3 sequence: CASSPRPGFYGYTF. The CDR3, as DNA: TGTGCCAGCAGCCCACGCCCGGGGTTTTATGGCTACACCTTC.

The J gene is TRBJ2-2, the V gene TRBV28, with no clear D. The CDR3 spans 12 residues. Germline V gives CDR1 MDHEN, CDR2 SYDVKM. V gave up 8 bases and J gave up 1 base, with 5 bases separating them. The CDR3 coding sequence is TGTGCCAGCGTCGGGAACACCGGGGAGCTGTTTTTT. Its translation is CASVGNTGELFF.

The rearrangement links TRBV7-9 to TRBJ1-1; D is uncertain. The length of the CDR3 is 13 residues. CDR1 and CDR2 from the germline V gene are SEHNR and FQNEAQ (reference sequence). Trimming stripped 1 base from V and 11 bases from J, with 14 bases between. The CDR3 DNA is TGTGCCAGCAGCTTAGGAACCGTCCTGGGCGCTTTCTTT. This translates into CASSLGTVLGAFF.

This chain uses TRBV5-6 with TRBJ1-2; D remains ambiguous. With 2 bases removed from V and 6 bases from J, the gap between germline ends came to 14 bases. The length of the CDR3 is 14 residues. Germline V CDR1 and CDR2: SGHDT, YYEEEE. The CDR3, as DNA: TGTGCCAGCAGCTTTGTAGGGCAGGCAGATGGCTACACCTTC. Protein: CASSFVGQADGYTF.

This sequence joins TRBV27 and TRBJ2-7, with D hard to call. Germline assignment: CDR1 MNHEY and CDR2 SMNVEV (reference sequence). V was clipped by 5 bases and J by 3 bases, with 8 bases between them. The CDR3 length is 12 residues. The CDR3 loop is CASSGDGYEQYF. The CDR3 DNA reads as TGTGCCAGCAGTGGGGATGGCTACGAGCAGTACTTC.